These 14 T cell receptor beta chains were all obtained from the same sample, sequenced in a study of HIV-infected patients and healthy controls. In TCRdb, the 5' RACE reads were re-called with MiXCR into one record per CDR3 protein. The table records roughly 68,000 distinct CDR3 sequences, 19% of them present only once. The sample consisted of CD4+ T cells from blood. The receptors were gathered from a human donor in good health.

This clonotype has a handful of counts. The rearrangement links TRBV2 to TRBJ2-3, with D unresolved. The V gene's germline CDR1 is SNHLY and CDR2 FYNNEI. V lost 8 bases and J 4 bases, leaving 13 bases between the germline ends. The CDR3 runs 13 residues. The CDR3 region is CASFGRGADTQYF. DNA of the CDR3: TGTGCCAGCTTTGGTAGAGGCGCAGATACGCAGTATTTT.

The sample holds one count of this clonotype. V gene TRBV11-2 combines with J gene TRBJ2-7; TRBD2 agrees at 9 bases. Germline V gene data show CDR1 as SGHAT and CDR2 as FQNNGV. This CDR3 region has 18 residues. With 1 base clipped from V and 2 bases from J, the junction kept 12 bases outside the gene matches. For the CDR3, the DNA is TGTGCCAGCAGCTTAGGGCTAGCCGGGACTAGCTTTCCCTACGAGCAGTACTTC. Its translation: CASSLGLAGTSFPYEQYF.

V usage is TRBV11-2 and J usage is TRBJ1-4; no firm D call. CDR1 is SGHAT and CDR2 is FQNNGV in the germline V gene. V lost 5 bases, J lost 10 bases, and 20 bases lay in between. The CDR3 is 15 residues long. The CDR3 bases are TGTGCCAGCAGCCAACCGGAACTACCAGTCGTAAAACTGTTTTTT. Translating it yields CASSQPELPVVKLFF.

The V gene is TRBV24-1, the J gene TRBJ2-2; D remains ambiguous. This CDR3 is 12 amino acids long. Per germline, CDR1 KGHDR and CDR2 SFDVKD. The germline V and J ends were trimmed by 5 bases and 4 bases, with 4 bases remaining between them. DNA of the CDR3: TGTGCCACCAGTGGTACCACCGGGGAGCTGTTTTTT. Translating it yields CATSGTTGELFF.

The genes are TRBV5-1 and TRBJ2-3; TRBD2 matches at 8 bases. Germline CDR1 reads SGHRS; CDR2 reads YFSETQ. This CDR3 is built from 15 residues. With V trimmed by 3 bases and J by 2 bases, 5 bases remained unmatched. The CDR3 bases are TGCGCCAGCAGCTCCGGGGGGGCCTTCACAGATACGCAGTATTTT. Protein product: CASSSGGAFTDTQYF. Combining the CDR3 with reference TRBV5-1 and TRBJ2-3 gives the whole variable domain KAGVTQTPRYLIKTRGQQVTLSCSPISGHRSVSWYQQTPGQGLQFLFEYFSETQRNKGNFPGRFSGRQFSNSRSEMNVSTLELGDSALYLCASSSGGAFTDTQYFGPGTRLTVL.

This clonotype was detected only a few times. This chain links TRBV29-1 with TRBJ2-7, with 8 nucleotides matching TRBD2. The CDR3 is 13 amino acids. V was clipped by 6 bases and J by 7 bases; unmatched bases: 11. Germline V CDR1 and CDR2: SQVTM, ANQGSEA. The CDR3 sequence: CSVGSPRGGEQYF. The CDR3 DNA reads TGCAGCGTCGGGTCTCCCCGGGGGGGTGAGCAGTACTTC.

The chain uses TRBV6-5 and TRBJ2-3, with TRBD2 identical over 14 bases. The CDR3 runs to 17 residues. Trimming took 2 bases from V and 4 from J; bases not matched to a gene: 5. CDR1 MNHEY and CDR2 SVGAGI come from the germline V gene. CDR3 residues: CASSYRTSGRFPDTQYF. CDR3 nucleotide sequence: TGTGCCAGCAGTTACAGGACTAGCGGGAGGTTCCCAGATACGCAGTATTTT.

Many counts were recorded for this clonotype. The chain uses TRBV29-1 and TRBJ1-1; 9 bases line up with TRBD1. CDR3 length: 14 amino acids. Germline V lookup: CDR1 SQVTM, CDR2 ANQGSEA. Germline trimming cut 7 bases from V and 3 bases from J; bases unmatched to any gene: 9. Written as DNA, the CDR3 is TGCAGCGCCAGGGGTAACAGGGGGCACACTGAAGCTTTCTTT. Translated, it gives CSARGNRGHTEAFF.

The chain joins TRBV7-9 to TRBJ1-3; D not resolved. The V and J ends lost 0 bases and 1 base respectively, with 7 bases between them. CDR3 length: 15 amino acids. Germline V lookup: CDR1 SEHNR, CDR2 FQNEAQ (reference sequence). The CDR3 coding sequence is TGTGCCAGCAGCTTAGCGCTGGGATCTGGAAACACCATATATTTT. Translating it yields CASSLALGSGNTIYF.

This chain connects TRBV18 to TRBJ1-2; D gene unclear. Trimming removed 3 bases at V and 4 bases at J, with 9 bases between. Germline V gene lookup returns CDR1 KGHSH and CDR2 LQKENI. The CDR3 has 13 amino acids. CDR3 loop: CASSPGLSYGYTF. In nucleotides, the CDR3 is TGTGCCAGCTCACCCGGACTCAGCTATGGCTACACCTTC.

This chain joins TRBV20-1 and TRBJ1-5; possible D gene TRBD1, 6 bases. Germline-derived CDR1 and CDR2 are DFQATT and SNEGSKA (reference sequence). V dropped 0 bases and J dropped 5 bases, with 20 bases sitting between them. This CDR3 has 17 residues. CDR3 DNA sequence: TGCAGTGCTAGAGATTACACAGGGCGCAGCTGGGATCAGCCCCAGCATTTT. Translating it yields CSARDYTGRSWDQPQHF.

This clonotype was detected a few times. The CDR3 sequence is CASSEGRGPDTQYF. CDR3 DNA: TGTGCCAGCAGTGAAGGGCGGGGGCCAGATACGCAGTATTTT. The gene calls are TRBV2 and TRBJ2-3; weak D call: TRBD2 (7 bases). V was clipped by 1 base and J by 4 bases, with 9 bases between them. Germline loops: CDR1 SNHLY, CDR2 FYNNEI. The CDR3 has 14 amino acids.

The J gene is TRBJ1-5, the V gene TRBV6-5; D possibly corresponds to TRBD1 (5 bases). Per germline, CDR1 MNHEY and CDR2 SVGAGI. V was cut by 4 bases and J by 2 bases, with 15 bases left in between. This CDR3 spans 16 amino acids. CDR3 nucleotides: TGTGCCAGCAGTTCGCGGGATAGGGGCGGCAATCAGCCCCAGCATTTT. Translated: CASSSRDRGGNQPQHF.

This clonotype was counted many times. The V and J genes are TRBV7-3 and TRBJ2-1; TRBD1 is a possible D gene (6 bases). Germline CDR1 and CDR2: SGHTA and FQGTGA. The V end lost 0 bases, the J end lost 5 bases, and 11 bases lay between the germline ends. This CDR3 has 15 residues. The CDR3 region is CASSLTAGQHNEQFF. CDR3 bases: TGTGCCAGCAGCTTAACGGCCGGACAGCACAATGAGCAGTTCTTC.